The source of this TCR beta chain is a study of naive and memory T cell subsets. This CDR3 is 15 amino acids long. Overall study results and limits: Over 90% of naive TCR sequences appeared only once after error correction, unlike memory subsets. Diversity fell and Gini index rose from naive through CM, EM, EMRA.

Two oligonucleotides, mixed equimolar, formed the beta constant-region primer covering TRBC1 and TRBC2. TCRdb re-derived calls from the UMI-ligation and nested PCR reads in MiXCR, one entry per CDR3 protein. The data show some 21,000 distinct CDR3 sequences, 9.5% to 12% seen once. Four subsets defined by CD45RA and CD27 were sorted after CD3, CD4, CD8 and live/dead staining. About this clonotype itself: Antigen specificity is unknown.

V and J are TRBV3-2 and TRBJ2-4; the table's D call, TRBD2, has no DNA check behind it. TRBV3-2 is recorded as a pseudogene. This TCR derives from a human donor in good health. Sequencing input: central memory CD8+ T cells from blood. DNA of the CDR3: TGTGCCAGCAGCCAAGATGCGGGAGCCAAAAACATTCAGTACTTC. It encodes CASSQDAGAKNIQYF.